The text below deals with one TCR beta chain. The clone's antigen remains unknown. Per-nucleotide qualities are absent, and no much larger clonotype sits a single base away. The data belong to a study of cytomegalovirus exposure and HLA in healthy donors (TCRdb year 2017). Regarding the research as a whole: In an earlier analysis of about 560 of the donors, about 260 Gb of sequence data and just under 120 million unique TCR beta sequences from about 180 million T cells were reported. Both class I and class II loci were covered by HLA typing, at four-digit resolution. Along with the approximately 650-subject first cohort, a separate validation cohort of over a hundred different subjects was used. About 300 gigabases of sequencing data and approximately 93 million unique TCR sequences were included in an early release covering about 600 HLA-typed donors. Typing coverage varied by locus: 629-630 donors for A, B, C, DRB1 and DQB1; approximately 560 for DQA1; about 570 for DPA1; roughly 450 for DPB1. In a later genetic analysis, genome-wide SNP genotypes for about three fifths of the roughly 670 donors were used, and that subset was treated as a discovery cohort. The T cell repertoires of 666 subjects were profiled by immunosequencing and related to cytomegalovirus serostatus. About five DR-DQ haplotypes were treated as single units for association and clustering because of strong linkage in the cohort. Among roughly 370 genotyped donors of the cohort, an average of roughly 240,000 unique TCR beta nucleotide sequences were sequenced per donor, around 20% of them non-productive. In a later analysis, previously published TCR beta repertoires from 550 to 750 donors were re-analyzed and high-resolution HLA genotyping was added so that TCR occurrence patterns could be studied. Of the roughly 420 genotyped donors, approximately 81% were placed in the genetic ancestry cluster associated with self-reported Caucasian donors. In an earlier analysis of around 540 of the donors, high-throughput TCR beta sequencing was used to judge whether each TCR beta V gene segment behaved as functional or pseudogenic. Donor age, sex, ethnicity and CMV serostatus were compiled together with the repertoire data. The study aimed to test whether cataloging public T cell receptors could reveal signatures of past pathogen exposure. Rather than drawing on any new phenotypic data, the later analysis identified candidate immune exposures from TCR beta sequences and the way those sequences occurred across donors. All discovery cohort repertoires had been generated using a single sequencing platform. The study combined high-throughput TCR immunosequencing, statistical association of individual TCRs with disease status, and machine learning to predict cytomegalovirus infection status.

The paper's findings and limits, for the study overall: In vitro tests confirmed that three of the cytomegalovirus-associated TCR beta chains recognize cytomegalovirus antigens. In the study, roughly 160 TCR beta chains were listed as associated with cytomegalovirus. A later analysis found that HLA-associated TCR beta chains were more clonally expanded and had lower generation probabilities than equally common non-associated chains. Presence/absence analyses assumed roughly uniform sequencing depth across donors, an assumption that may not hold. According to a later analysis, TCR association rates differed among HLA loci, with DRB1 alleles showing the most associated TCRs and HLA-C alleles showing the fewest. In a later genetic analysis, a missense DCLRE1C variant was associated with V-gene and J-gene trimming of TCR beta chains, and the association was replicated in an independent cohort. According to the authors, the approach could potentially be generalized to other disease states and immunological phenotypes. At a false discovery rate of 0.05, a later analysis linked 15,000 to 20,000 TCR beta sequences to specific HLA alleles. In both the original and validation cohorts, the classifier was reported to diagnose cytomegalovirus status with high specificity and sensitivity. Several of the top co-occurrence clusters appeared to be linked to parvovirus B19, influenza, CMV and Epstein-Barr virus, according to a later analysis. Linkage disequilibrium might explain the correlated functional status among segregating V segments, but an unknown experimental factor could not be ruled out. In an earlier analysis of 587 of the donors, most TCR beta V segments were observed in productive rearrangements about 87% or about 30% of the time, broadly matching IMGT annotations. A group of highly shared sequence variants was considered likely to be a technical artifact of the sequencing pipeline. Because counts were too low, seventeen rarely observed V segments, including chromosome 9 orphons, were excluded from the earlier analysis of some 590 of the donors. CMV serostatus was the only immune exposure information available for the cohort. Only TCR beta chains were sequenced in this cohort, and the absence of alpha or paired-chain data limited detectable features. In a later analysis, most CMV-associated TCR beta chains were found to appear HLA-restricted, with HLA associations seemingly driven largely by CMV exposure. A further reported finding was that TCR beta sequences accurately predicted the HLA-A and HLA-B alleles for most subjects in the first cohort. Compared with the 666-donor mean, donors in an Asian-associated ancestry cluster had fewer N-insertions in productive TCRs, according to a later genetic analysis. Because HLA typing was unavailable for some donors at each locus, only the typed subset was used in association tests. Strong co-occurrence of HLA alleles, especially DR and DQ, made assigning TCR associations to individual alleles difficult. Most TCR sequences were observed very rarely across donors, whereas some public TCRs were present in many individuals. Because the 87-base-pair reads could not distinguish some IMGT-functional V segments, including TRBV6-2 and TRBV6-3, those segments were excluded.

Receptors were amplified or captured by the immunoSEQ multiplex PCR assay. A mixture of 60 forward primers for TCR Vbeta segments and 13 reverse primers for TCR Jbeta segments was used in the multiplex PCR. The CDR3 region of rearranged TCR beta genes was amplified from genomic DNA with a multiplex PCR assay. The Illumina HiSeq System was used to sequence the amplified TCR beta libraries as 87-base-pair reads. Under the source paper's analysis protocol: In a later analysis, 70 million to 95 million unique TCR beta chains were counted across the roughly 670 repertoires, and roughly 11 million of these chains were shared by at least two donors. Raw reads were error-corrected and collapsed into unique sequences by a nearest-neighbor algorithm in which closely related sequences were merged to remove PCR and sequencing errors. To assign V, D and J gene segments, CDR3 sequences were aligned to IMGT reference sequences. For a sequence to be retained, at least a six-nucleotide match to both a V gene segment and a J gene segment was required. Rearrangements were called productive when the CDR3 lacked stop codons and stayed in frame with V and J; all others were non-productive. Following IMGT convention, CDR3 was defined as the stretch from the second conserved V-encoded cysteine to the conserved J-encoded phenylalanine. The earlier analysis of a few hundred of the donors excluded any sequence lacking an unambiguous match to a single V gene segment. An earlier analysis of over 450 of the donors classified V segments as functional when productive rearrangements were above 56.7% and as segregating when the standard deviation between donors was above 5%. To diagnose cytomegalovirus status from the catalog of TCR beta chain sequences, a statistical classification framework was built. In a later analysis, TCR nucleotide sequences were compared against IMGT/GENE-DB human TR gene sequences so that V and J genes could be assigned. A later analysis assigned CDR3 sequences and most-parsimonious VDJ recombination scenarios with the TCRdist pipeline. A later analysis defined each TCR beta chain by its CDR3 amino acid sequence plus V-gene family, and excluded reads lacking a unique V-gene family. As a way to deal with suspected cross-contamination and a sequencing artifact, a later analysis dropped 450 to 600 nucleotide sequences that were highly shared and had low generation probability. In a later analysis, a clonal expansion index for each public chain was calculated from normalized within-repertoire ranks of inferred template counts. In a later analysis, generation probabilities were computed with a VDJ recombination model fitted to out-of-frame rearrangements, and the resulting probabilities were checked against IGoR. In a later analysis, TCR-TCR, TCR-HLA and TCR-CMV co-occurrence was scored with hypergeometric tests, and a repertoire-size bias correction was applied to TCR pairs. In a later analysis, false discovery rates were estimated by permuting HLA or CMV assignments 20 times. In a later analysis, co-occurring TCRs were grouped using DBSCAN, and TCRdist sequence similarity was added for clustering within HLA-allele-positive subsets. Repertoires with fewer than 30,000 or more than 120,000 public chains were left out of co-occurrence clustering, as were about 5 repertoires with anomalous nucleotide sharing. This is the immuneACCESS table as TCRdb keeps it, with only in-frame sequences that have V and J called. A part of the clones is gone; compared with another copy, unresolved V genes explain less than half, and the rest is unexplained. From that table come the V and J calls and clone size; the DNA was used to work out D and trimming. The sample table records about 140,000 clones; 75% of these occur just once. In total, the top ten clones hold over 3% of the sample.

The CDR3 numbers 13 residues from cysteine through phenylalanine. The kept DNA is CDR3 alone, 39 bases in frame from the first base. V lost 4 bases and J lost 9 bases, and the count of bases not matched to a germline gene is 4. In the germline V gene, CDR1 corresponds to SGHRS and CDR2 to YFSETQ. The cohort consisted of 666 healthy bone marrow donors. At the time of sampling, every cohort member was nominally healthy, though immune exposures that went unrecorded were likely present. The donor tested CMV seronegative and was one of the 352 seronegative cohort members. Each donor provided a peripheral blood sample, and peripheral blood mononuclear cells were used for TCR beta sequencing. Genomic DNA was extracted from the blood cell samples with the Qiagen DNeasy Blood Extraction Kit.

The chain couples TRBV5-1 to TRBJ2-6, and 7 junction bases match TRBD1. This TCR came from a man in his forties in good health and CMV-seronegative. The sequenced sample consisted of PBMCs. DNA sequence: TGCGCCAGCAGCCACAGGGGAAACAACGTCCTGACTTTC. Its product reads: CASSHRGNNVLTF.